Presented here are 3 T cell receptor beta chains from one specimen sequenced in a study of cytomegalovirus exposure and HLA in healthy donors. PCR amplification relied on 60 Vbeta primers (plus 13 Jbeta primers). Data came from immunoSEQ multiplex PCR; TCRdb stores just in-frame clones and leaves some out. The sample includes some 120,000 clones, roughly 70% of them seen just once. Material for sequencing was PBMCs. The receptors here all came from a man aged 25-40 years in good health and CMV-seronegative.

DNA of the CDR3: TGTGCCAGCAGTGAGGGGCCCCTGCCCTTCTACGAGCAGTACTTC. Its protein is CASSEGPLPFYEQYF. The chain combines TRBV2 with TRBJ2-7; the D gene is possibly TRBD1 (5 bases). The CDR3 consists of 15 residues. V lost 3 bases and J 3 bases, leaving 15 bases between the germline ends. Germline CDR1 reads SNHLY; CDR2 reads FYNNEI.

The V and J genes are TRBV15 and TRBJ2-5, with D uncertain. This CDR3 spans 15 amino acids. The V end lost 4 bases, the J end lost 2 bases, and 14 bases lay between the germline ends. Germline lookup yields CDR1 LNHNV and CDR2 YYDKDF (reference sequence). The CDR3 sequence is CATSIDLLYQETQYF. The CDR3 coding sequence is TGTGCCACCAGCATAGATCTCCTGTATCAAGAGACCCAGTACTTC.

This rearrangement joins TRBV7-8 to TRBJ2-4; D is undetermined. Trimming removed 1 base from V and 6 bases from J, with 10 bases in between. The CDR3 runs 14 residues. CDR1 SGHVS and CDR2 FQNEAQ come from the germline V gene. In nucleotides, the CDR3 is TGTGCCAGCAGCTTAGTCCGAGCTGGAAACATTCAGTACTTC. It is translated as CASSLVRAGNIQYF.